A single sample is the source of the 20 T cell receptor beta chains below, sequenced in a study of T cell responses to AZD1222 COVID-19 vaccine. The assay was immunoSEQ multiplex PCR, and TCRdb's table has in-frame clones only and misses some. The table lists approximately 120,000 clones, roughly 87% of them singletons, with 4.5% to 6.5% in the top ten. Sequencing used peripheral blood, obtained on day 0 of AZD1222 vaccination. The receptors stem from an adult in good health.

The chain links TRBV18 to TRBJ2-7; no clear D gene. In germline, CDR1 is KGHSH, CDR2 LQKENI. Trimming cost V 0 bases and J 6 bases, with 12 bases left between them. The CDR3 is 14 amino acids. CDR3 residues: CASSPPGSSSEQYF. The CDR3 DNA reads TGTGCCAGCTCACCACCGGGTTCCTCTTCCGAGCAGTACTTC.

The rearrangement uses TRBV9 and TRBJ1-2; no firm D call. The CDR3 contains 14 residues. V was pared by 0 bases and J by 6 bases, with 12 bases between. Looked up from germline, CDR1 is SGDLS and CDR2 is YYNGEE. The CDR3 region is CASSVATRGDGYTF. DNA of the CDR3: TGTGCCAGCAGCGTAGCTACCCGGGGAGATGGCTACACCTTC. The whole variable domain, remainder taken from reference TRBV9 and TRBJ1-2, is DSGVTQTPKHLITATGQRVTLRCSPRSGDLSVYWYQQSLDQGLQFLIQYYNGEERAKGNILERFSAQQFPDLHSELNLSSLELGDSALYFCASSVATRGDGYTFGSGTRLTVV.

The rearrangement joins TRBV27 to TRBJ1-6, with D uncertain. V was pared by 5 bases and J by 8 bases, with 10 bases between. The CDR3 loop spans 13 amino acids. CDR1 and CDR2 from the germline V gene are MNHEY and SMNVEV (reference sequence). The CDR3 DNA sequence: TGTGCCAGCAGTCATAGAGAGTATTCACCCCTCCACTTT. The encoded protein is CASSHREYSPLHF.

DNA of the CDR3: TGTGCCACCAGCAGAGACCTCGGAGCTGCCAATGAGCAGTTCTTC. This encodes CATSRDLGAANEQFF. The V gene is TRBV15, the J gene TRBJ2-1; D uncertain. The germline CDR1 and CDR2 sequences are LNHNV and YYDKDF (reference sequence). V was cut by 0 bases and J by 6 bases, with 12 bases left in between. The length of the CDR3 is 15 residues.

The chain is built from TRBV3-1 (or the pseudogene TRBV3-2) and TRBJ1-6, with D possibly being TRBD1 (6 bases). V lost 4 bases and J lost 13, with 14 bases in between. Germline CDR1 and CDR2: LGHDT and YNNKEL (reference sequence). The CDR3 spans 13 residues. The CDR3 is CASSPRQDLPLHF. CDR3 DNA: TGTGCCAGCAGCCCCCGACAGGACCTCCCCCTCCACTTT.

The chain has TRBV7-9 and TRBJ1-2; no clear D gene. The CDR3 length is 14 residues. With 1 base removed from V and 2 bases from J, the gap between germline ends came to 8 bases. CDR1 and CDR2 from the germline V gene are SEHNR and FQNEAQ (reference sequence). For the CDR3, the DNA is TGTGCCAGCAGCTTAGATTACGGGAACTATGGCTACACCTTC. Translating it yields CASSLDYGNYGYTF.

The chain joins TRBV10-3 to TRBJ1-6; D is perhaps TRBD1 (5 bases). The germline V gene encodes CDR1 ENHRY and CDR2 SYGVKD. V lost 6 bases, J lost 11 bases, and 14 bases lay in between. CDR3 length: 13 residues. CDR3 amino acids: CAIRAGVEAPLHF. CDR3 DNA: TGTGCCATCAGGGCGGGGGTCGAAGCACCCCTCCACTTT.

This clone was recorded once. Written as DNA, the CDR3 is TGTGCCTGGAGCGCCATCCGGATACAGGGAGAAGCTTTCTTT. This sequence encodes CAWSAIRIQGEAFF. This chain links TRBV30 with TRBJ1-1; D perhaps matches TRBD1 (6 bases). The CDR3 length is 14 residues. The V end lost 3 bases, the J end lost 8 bases, and 19 bases lay between the germline ends. Germline V gene sequence: CDR1 GTSNPN, CDR2 SVGIG (reference sequence).

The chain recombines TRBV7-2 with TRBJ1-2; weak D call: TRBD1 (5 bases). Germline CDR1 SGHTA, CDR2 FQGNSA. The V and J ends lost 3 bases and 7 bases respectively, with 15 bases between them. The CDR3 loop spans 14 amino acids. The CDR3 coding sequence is TGTGCCAGCAGCTTGTTGACCGGGGCGGGTGGCTACACCTTC. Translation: CASSLLTGAGGYTF. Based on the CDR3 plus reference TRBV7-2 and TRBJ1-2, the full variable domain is GAGVSQSPSNKVTEKGKDVELRCDPISGHTALYWYRQSLGQGLEFLIYFQGNSAPDKSGLPSDRFSAERTGGSVSTLTIQRTQQEDSAVYLCASSLLTGAGGYTFGSGTRLTVV.

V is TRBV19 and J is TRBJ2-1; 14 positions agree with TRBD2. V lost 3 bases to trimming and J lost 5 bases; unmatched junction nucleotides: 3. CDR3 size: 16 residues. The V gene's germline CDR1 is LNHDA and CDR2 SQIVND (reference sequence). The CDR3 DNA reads TGTGCCAGTAGTATGACTAGCGGGAGGGCCGACAATGAGCAGTTCTTC. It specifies CASSMTSGRADNEQFF.

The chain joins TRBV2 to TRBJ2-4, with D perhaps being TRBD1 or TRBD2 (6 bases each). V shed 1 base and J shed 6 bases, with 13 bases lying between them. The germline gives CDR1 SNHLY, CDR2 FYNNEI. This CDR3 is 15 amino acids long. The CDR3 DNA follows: TGTGCCAGCAGTGAAGGGGGGGCGCGTAGAAACATTCAGTACTTC. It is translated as CASSEGGARRNIQYF.

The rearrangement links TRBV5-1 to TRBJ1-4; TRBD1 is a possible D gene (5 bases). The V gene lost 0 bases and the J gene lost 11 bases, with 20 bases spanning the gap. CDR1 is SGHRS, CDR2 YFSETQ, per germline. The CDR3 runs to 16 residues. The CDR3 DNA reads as TGCGCCAGCAGCTTGGCCGGCAGGGCAGAGGATGGGAAACTGTTTTTT. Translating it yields CASSLAGRAEDGKLFF.

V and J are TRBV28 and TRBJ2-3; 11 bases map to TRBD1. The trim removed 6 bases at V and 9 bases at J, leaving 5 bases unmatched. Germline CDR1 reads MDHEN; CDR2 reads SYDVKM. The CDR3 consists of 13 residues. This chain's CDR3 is CASSGRDRGTQYF. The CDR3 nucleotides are TGTGCCAGCAGCGGGCGGGACAGGGGGACGCAGTATTTT. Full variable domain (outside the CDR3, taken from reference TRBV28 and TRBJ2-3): DVKVTQSSRYLVKRTGEKVFLECVQDMDHENMFWYRQDPGLGLRLIYFSYDVKMKEKGDIPEGYSVSREKKERFSLILESASTNQTSMYLCASSGRDRGTQYFGPGTRLTVL.

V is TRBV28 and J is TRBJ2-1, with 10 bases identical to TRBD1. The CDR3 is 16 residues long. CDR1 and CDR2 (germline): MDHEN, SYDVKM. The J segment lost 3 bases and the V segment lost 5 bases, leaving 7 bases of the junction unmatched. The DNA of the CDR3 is TGTGCCAGCAGTCCTGCGGGGACAGGGGTCTACAATGAGCAGTTCTTC. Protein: CASSPAGTGVYNEQFF.

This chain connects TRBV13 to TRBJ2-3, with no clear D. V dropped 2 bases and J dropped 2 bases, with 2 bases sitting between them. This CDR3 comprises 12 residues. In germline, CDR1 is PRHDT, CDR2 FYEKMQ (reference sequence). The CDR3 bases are TGTGCCAGCAGCTTATACACAGATACGCAGTATTTT. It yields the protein CASSLYTDTQYF.

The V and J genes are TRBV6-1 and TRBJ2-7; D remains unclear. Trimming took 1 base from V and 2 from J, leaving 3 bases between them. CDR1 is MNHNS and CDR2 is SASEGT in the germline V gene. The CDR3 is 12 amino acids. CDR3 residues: CASSEVTYEQYF. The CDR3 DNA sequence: TGTGCCAGCAGTGAAGTCACCTACGAGCAGTACTTC.

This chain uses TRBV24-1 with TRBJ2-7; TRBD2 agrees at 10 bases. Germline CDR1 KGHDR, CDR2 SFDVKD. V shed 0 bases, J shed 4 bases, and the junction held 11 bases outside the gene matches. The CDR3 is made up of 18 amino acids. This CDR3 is CATSDLLGLAVLRYEQYF. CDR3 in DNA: TGTGCCACCAGTGATTTGCTCGGACTAGCGGTCCTTAGGTACGAGCAGTACTTC.

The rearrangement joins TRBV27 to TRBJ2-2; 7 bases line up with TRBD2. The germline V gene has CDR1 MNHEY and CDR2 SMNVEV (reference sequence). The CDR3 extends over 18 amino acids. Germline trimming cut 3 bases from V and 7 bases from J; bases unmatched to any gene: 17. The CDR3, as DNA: TGTGCCAGCAGTTTTTTACTCTCGGGGGGAGAACACAGCGGGGAGCTGTTTTTT. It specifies CASSFLLSGGEHSGELFF.

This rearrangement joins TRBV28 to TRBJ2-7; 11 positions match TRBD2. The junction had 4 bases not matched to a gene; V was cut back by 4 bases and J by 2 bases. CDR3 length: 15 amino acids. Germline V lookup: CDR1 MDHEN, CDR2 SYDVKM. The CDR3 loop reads CASSSRLAGTYEQYF. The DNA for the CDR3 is TGTGCCAGCAGTTCACGACTAGCGGGAACCTACGAGCAGTACTTC.

In nucleotides, the CDR3 is TGTGCCAGCAGCCAACAGGGAGAAGGAAAACTGTTTTTT. Encoded protein: CASSQQGEGKLFF. The gene calls are TRBV14 and TRBJ1-4; a possible D gene is TRBD1 (5 bases). The CDR3 runs to 13 residues. The ends were cut back, 2 bases at V and 10 bases at J, with 11 bases in the middle. CDR1 SGHDN and CDR2 FVKESK come from the germline V gene.